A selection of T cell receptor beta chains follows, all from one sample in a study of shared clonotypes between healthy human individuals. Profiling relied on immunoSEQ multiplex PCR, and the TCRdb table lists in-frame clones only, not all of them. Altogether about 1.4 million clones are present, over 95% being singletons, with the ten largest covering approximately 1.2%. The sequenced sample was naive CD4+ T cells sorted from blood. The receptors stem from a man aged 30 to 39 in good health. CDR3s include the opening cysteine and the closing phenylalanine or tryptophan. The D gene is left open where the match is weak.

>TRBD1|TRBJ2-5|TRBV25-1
CASTRQGAWETQYF
TGTGCCAGCACCCGGCAGGGGGCTTGGGAGACCCAGTACTTC
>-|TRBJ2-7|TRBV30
CAWSVGGVSYEQYF
TGTGCCTGGAGTGTAGGGGGGGTGTCCTACGAGCAGTACTTC
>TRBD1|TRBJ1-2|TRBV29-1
CSVQDRVLYGYTF
TGCAGCGTTCAGGACAGGGTCCTCTATGGCTACACCTTC
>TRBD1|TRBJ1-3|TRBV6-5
CASSRGGHSGNTIYF
TGTGCCAGCAGTCGAGGGGGCCACTCTGGAAACACCATATATTTT
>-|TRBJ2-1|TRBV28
CASIRGNYNEQFF
TGTGCCAGCATCCGCGGAAACTACAATGAGCAGTTCTTC
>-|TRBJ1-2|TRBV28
CASSSARAGNYGYTF
TGTGCCAGCAGTTCCGCCCGGGCGGGTAACTATGGCTACACCTTC
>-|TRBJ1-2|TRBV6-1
CASSARRQANGYTF
TGTGCCAGCAGTGCTAGGAGACAGGCGAATGGCTACACCTTC
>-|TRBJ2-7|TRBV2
CATSAGSTVLYEQYF
TGTGCCACCTCGGCGGGCTCAACCGTCCTCTACGAGCAGTACTTC
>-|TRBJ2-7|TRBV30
CAWNNGLAYEQYF
TGTGCCTGGAACAACGGCTTAGCCTACGAGCAGTACTTC
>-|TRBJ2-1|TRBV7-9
CASSLEPENNEQFF
TGTGCCAGCAGCTTAGAGCCCGAAAACAATGAGCAGTTCTTC
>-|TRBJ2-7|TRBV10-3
CAISEWGQGYEQYF
TGTGCCATCAGTGAGTGGGGCCAGGGCTACGAGCAGTACTTC
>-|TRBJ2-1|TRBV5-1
CASSLGLPLDLYNEQFF
TGCGCCAGCAGCTTGGGACTCCCCCTTGATTTATACAATGAGCAGTTCTTC
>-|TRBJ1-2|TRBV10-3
CAISEDRELTGYTF
TGTGCCATCAGTGAGGATAGAGAGCTGACTGGCTACACCTTC
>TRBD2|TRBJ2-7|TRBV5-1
CASSLAPGGENEQYF
TGCGCCAGCAGCTTGGCCCCGGGAGGGGAGAACGAGCAGTACTTC
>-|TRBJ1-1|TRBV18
CASSSLTQGSRFTEAFF
TGTGCCAGCTCATCCCTAACGCAGGGATCGCGGTTCACTGAAGCTTTCTTT
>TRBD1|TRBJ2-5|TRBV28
CASRTGPETQYF
TGTGCCAGCAGGACAGGGCCGGAGACCCAGTACTTC
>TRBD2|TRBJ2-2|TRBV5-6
CASTVLGRRELATGELFF
TGTGCCAGCACAGTATTGGGTCGGCGGGAGTTGGCTACCGGGGAGCTGTTTTTT
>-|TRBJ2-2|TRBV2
CASDPESQGGQAANTGELFF
TGTGCCAGCGACCCCGAAAGCCAGGGGGGACAAGCCGCGAACACCGGGGAGCTGTTTTTT
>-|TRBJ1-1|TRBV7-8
CASSFWRGRVTEAFF
TGTGCCAGCAGCTTTTGGAGAGGCAGAGTCACTGAAGCTTTCTTT
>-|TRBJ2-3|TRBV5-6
CASSPRDTDTQYF
TGTGCCAGCAGCCCTAGAGACACAGATACGCAGTATTTT